These 9 T cell receptor beta chains were all obtained from the same sample, sequenced in a study of blood T cells in healthy people across ages. The second PCR ran roughly 7 to 12 cycles with a sample-barcoded 5' primer and J-beta primers. MiXCR, run by TCRdb on the 5' RACE reads, gives a single entry per CDR3 protein. The data hold about 900,000 distinct CDR3 sequences, with under 80% observed a single time. The sequencing sample was made of blood. All receptors derive from a man aged 25-40 years in good health.

This chain links TRBV4-2 with TRBJ2-5; D perhaps matches TRBD2 (6 bases). CDR1 and CDR2 (germline): LGHNA, YNFKEQ. V was shortened by 1 base and J by 1 base, with 7 bases between the two germline ends. The CDR3 is 14 residues long. CDR3: CASSQGGTQETQYF. DNA of the CDR3: TGTGCCAGCAGCCAAGGCGGGACCCAAGAGACCCAGTACTTC.

This clonotype occurred a few times. The V call is TRBV9, the J call TRBJ2-3; D is undetermined. Per the germline V gene, CDR1 is SGDLS and CDR2 is YYNGEE. The CDR3 runs 14 residues. V was clipped by 2 bases and J by 4 bases, with 11 bases between them. This CDR3 is CASSVESRADTQYF. In nucleotides, the CDR3 is TGTGCCAGCAGCGTGGAGTCACGGGCAGATACGCAGTATTTT. Complete variable domain (other parts from reference TRBV9 and TRBJ2-3): DSGVTQTPKHLITATGQRVTLRCSPRSGDLSVYWYQQSLDQGLQFLIQYYNGEERAKGNILERFSAQQFPDLHSELNLSSLELGDSALYFCASSVESRADTQYFGPGTRLTVL.

This clonotype has a handful of counts. The chain has TRBV7-3 and TRBJ2-1; D uncertain. V was clipped by 1 base and J by 5 bases, with 18 bases between them. Germline-derived CDR1 and CDR2 are SGHTA and FQGTGA. The CDR3 is 17 residues long. CDR3 residues: CASSLRYESSPNNEQFF. CDR3 nucleotides: TGTGCCAGCAGCTTAAGATATGAGAGTTCACCGAACAATGAGCAGTTCTTC.

V is TRBV10-3 and J is TRBJ1-2; D is uncertain. V lost 0 bases to trimming and J lost 4 bases, with 12 bases between them. The V gene's germline CDR1 is ENHRY and CDR2 SYGVKD. The CDR3 runs to 15 residues. Written as DNA, the CDR3 is TGTGCCATCAGTGAGTCGCAGGATGGAGGCTATGGCTACACCTTC. It is translated as CAISESQDGGYGYTF.

This clonotype was counted only a few times. In nucleotides, the CDR3 is TGTGCCAGCAGTTACGGACGGAATCAAGAGACCCAGTACTTC. The encoded protein is CASSYGRNQETQYF. The chain links TRBV6-2 or TRBV6-3 to TRBJ2-5; D ambiguous. The CDR3 has 14 amino acids. The V end was cut by 2 bases, the J end by 2 bases, with 9 bases between. Germline V lookup: CDR1 MNHEY, CDR2 SVGEGT.

The gene calls are TRBV10-3 and TRBJ2-7, with 7 bases lining up with TRBD1. The CDR3 consists of 13 residues. Germline V gene lookup returns CDR1 ENHRY and CDR2 SYGVKD. The ends lost 6 bases at V and 6 bases at J; junction bases unmatched: 8. CDR3 in amino acids: CAIRLGTESEQYF. The DNA of the CDR3 is TGTGCCATCAGGTTAGGGACAGAGAGCGAGCAGTACTTC.

This clonotype was recorded a few times. The genes are TRBV9 and TRBJ2-7; TRBD1 matches at 10 bases. Germline values: CDR1 SGDLS, CDR2 YYNGEE. With V trimmed by 4 bases and J by 4 bases, 5 bases remained unmatched. This CDR3 is 14 amino acids long. This CDR3 is CASSTGQGHYEQYF. The CDR3 region has the DNA TGTGCCAGCAGCACGGGACAGGGGCATTACGAGCAGTACTTC.

V is TRBV25-1 and J is TRBJ1-2, with unresolved D. Trimming left V 1 base short and J 4 bases short, with 13 bases between. The CDR3 contains 15 residues. CDR1 and CDR2 (germline): MGHDK, SYGVNS. Written as DNA, the CDR3 is TGTGCCAGCAGTGAATTATCTGCAGGCCTCTATGGCTACACCTTC. Translating it yields CASSELSAGLYGYTF.

This clonotype appeared a single time. V gene TRBV7-8 combines with J gene TRBJ2-7; 13 bases align to TRBD2. Losses at the gene ends were 10 bases for V and 2 bases for J; bases not matched to a gene: 8. Germline V gives CDR1 SGHVS, CDR2 FQNEAQ. The CDR3 sequence is 15 residues long. CDR3 DNA: TGTGCCACCTTCCGGACTAGCGGGGGCCCCTACGAGCAGTACTTC. It yields the protein CATFRTSGGPYEQYF.